A single TCR beta chain is shown here with its context. Its antigen is unknown. After removal of 0 bases from V and 7 bases from J, the junction contained 11 bases not matched to a gene. The CDR3 length is 16 residues. Germline assignment: CDR1 GTSNPN and CDR2 SVGIG (reference sequence). The sample belongs to a study of cytomegalovirus exposure and HLA in healthy donors. PCR primers comprised 60 Vbeta and 13 Jbeta primers. The data were produced by immunoSEQ multiplex PCR, yet TCRdb's version contains in-frame clones alone and is incomplete. This table holds about 170,000 clones, roughly 72% found once. Findings of the study overall: The authors later found HLA-associated TCR beta chains more clonally expanded than equally common others.

The sample comprised PBMCs. The receptor's source is a woman younger than 45 in good health and CMV-seropositive. The chain combines TRBV30 with TRBJ1-5; TRBD1 agrees at 8 bases. The CDR3 spells CAWSVRRRGQGQPQHF. The CDR3 nucleotides are TGTGCCTGGAGTGTACGCCGCAGGGGGCAAGGACAGCCCCAGCATTTT.